This TCR beta chain was recorded in a study of OX40 agonist ivuxolimab in advanced cancers. Study overall: Patient treatment consisted of intravenous ivuxolimab administration every 2 weeks at 0.01 to 10 mg/kg. Three patients, one with hepatocellular carcinoma and two with cutaneous melanoma, achieved partial responses. With a range of roughly 23 to 85, age averaged roughly 60 years, and around 80% were male.

Clones were sequenced by immunoSEQ multiplex PCR, and TCRdb holds only the in-frame ones, with some missing. The sample has about 80,000 clones, approximately 86% seen once. In its sample, this clone was seen a few times. The clonotype comes from an adult with an advanced solid tumor such as melanoma, head and neck, liver or kidney cancer. The sequencing used CD4+ or CD8+ T cells sorted from blood, collected in a trial of the OX40 agonist ivuxolimab.

The CDR3: CASSQDAGKDYGYTF. CDR3 in DNA: TGCGCCAGCAGCCAAGATGCAGGAAAGGATTATGGCTACACCTTC. The V call is TRBV4-3, the J call TRBJ1-2; D gene unclear. The CDR3 sequence is 15 residues long. The V and J ends lost 0 bases and 5 bases respectively, with 13 bases between them. Germline V gene data show CDR1 as LGHNA and CDR2 as YSLEER.